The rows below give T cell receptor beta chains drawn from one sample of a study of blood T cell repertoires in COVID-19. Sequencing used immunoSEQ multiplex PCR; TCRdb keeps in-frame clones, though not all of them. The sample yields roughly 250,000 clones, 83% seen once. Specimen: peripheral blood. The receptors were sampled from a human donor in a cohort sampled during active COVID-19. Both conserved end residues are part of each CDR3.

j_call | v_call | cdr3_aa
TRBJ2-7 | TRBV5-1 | CASSTVTGGGFNEQYF
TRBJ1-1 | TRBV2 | CASSEQGSEAFF
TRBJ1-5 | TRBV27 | CASSLRRGSNQPQHF
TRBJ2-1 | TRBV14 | CASSDFLTGFKDEQFF
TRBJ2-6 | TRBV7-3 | CASKEDGANVLTF
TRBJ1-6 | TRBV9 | CASSVYQWTGRESPLHF
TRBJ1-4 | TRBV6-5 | CASSLQAFNEKLFF
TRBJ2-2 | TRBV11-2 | CASSPVRGNERTGELFF
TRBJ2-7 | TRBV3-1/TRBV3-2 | CASSRHEQYF
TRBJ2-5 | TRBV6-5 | CASSTGTAQETQYF
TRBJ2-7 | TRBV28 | CASSLSTTQSAGEQYF
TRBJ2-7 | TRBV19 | CASSPRDSRNYEQYF
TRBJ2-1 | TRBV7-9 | CASSLVQGAGEQFF
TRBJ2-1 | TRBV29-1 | CSLLAGGGHNEQFF
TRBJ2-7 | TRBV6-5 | CASTPGQSYEQYF
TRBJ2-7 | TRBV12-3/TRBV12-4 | CASSQGQGVRWYF
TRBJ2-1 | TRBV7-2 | CASSLGLSGDEQFF
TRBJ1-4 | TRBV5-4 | CASSREGEANEKLFF
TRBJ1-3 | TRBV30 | CAWSVRGDTIYF
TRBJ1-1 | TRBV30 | CAWSVPGRTEAFF
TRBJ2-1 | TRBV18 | CASSIGQGANEQFF
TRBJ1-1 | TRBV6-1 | CASSDGQGIGWKPEAFF
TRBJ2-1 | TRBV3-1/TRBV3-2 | CASSQDISGISDEQFF
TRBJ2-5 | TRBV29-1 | CSADNRGRGPGTQYF
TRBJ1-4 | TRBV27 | CAKKQGIEEKLFF
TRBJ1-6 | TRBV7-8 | CASSSETDNSPLHF
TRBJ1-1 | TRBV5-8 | CASEGGSPEAFF
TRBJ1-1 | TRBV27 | CASSSGLTLNTEAFF
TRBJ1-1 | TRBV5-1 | CASSLAGTHGLNTEAFF
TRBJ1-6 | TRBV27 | CASSPLPDSSNSPLHF
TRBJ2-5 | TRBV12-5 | CASGPSGFPGGSQYF
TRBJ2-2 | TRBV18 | CASSSSRAGGNTGELFF
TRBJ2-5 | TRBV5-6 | CASSLRPGLAGGETQYF
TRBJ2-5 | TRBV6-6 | CASAGQAQETQYF
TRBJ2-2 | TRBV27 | CASKTSGSPGELFF
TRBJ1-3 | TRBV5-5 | CASSLDRGSGNTIYF
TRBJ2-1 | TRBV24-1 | CATSEVRSGQGARNEQFF
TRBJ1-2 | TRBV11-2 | CASSLERQGTGYTF
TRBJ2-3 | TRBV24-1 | CATSTRGAARDTQYF
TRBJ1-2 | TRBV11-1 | CASSRRDSRGNYGYTF
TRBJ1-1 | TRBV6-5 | CASSHTLNTEAFF
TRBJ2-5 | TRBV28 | CASSSPTGDLETQYF
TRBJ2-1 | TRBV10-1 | CASSRGQTKNLNNEQFF